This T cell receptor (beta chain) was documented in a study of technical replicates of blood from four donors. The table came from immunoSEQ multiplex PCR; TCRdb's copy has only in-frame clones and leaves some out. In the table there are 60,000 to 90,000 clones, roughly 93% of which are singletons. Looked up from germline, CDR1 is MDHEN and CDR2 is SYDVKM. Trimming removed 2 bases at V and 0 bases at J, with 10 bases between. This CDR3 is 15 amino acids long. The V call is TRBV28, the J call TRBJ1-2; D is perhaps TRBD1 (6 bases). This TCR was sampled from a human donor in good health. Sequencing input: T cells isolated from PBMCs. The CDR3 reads CASSLKGVPNYGYTF. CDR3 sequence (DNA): TGTGCCAGCAGTTTAAAGGGGGTCCCTAACTATGGCTACACCTTC.